The rows below give T cell receptor beta chains drawn from one sample of a study of blood T cell repertoires in COVID-19. Some clones are missing from TCRdb's copy, which holds only in-frame ones; the method was immunoSEQ multiplex PCR. Of fewer than 350,000 clones detected, around nine tenths appear once; the ten largest clones hold under 1.2%. Sequencing was performed on PBMCs or T cells enriched from blood (not recorded which). The receptors here all came from a woman in her twenties or thirties who had been exposed to COVID-19. Both conserved end residues are part of each CDR3. The order of the fields is clone size, V gene, D gene, J gene, CDR3 DNA, CDR3 protein. A D gene is named only where the DNA matches it firmly. Rows may omit the clone size; those that give it use once, few, many or a size class.

once,TRBV4-2,NA,TRBJ2-7,TGTGCCAGCAGCCAACTGACCAAGCGTTTACCCTACGAGCAGTACTTC,CASSQLTKRLPYEQYF
NA,TRBV6-1,NA,TRBJ2-2,TGTGCCAGCAGTGAATTGGTAGCGGAGAACACCGGGGAGCTGTTTTTT,CASSELVAENTGELFF
NA,TRBV29-1,TRBD1,TRBJ2-1,TGCAGCGCCATAGTTCGGACAGGGGGCCGGAATGAGCAGTTCTTC,CSAIVRTGGRNEQFF
NA,TRBV11-2,NA,TRBJ1-2,TGTGCCAGCAGCTTAGATGTCAGGGAGGGCTATGGCTACACCTTC,CASSLDVREGYGYTF
few,TRBV25-1,TRBD1,TRBJ2-7,TGTGCCAGCACGGGGGACAGGGGGACCTACGAGCAGTACTTC,CASTGDRGTYEQYF
NA,TRBV2,NA,TRBJ2-1,TGTGCCAGCAGTGATCTGTCCGTGTCCTACAATGAGCAGTTCTTC,CASSDLSVSYNEQFF
NA,TRBV24-1,NA,TRBJ2-5,TGTGCCACCAGTGATTTGCAGGTGGACCAAGAGACCCAGTACTTC,CATSDLQVDQETQYF
NA,TRBV28,TRBD1,TRBJ2-3,TGTGCCAGCAGTTCAGCACCGGGACAGACAGATACGCAGTATTTT,CASSSAPGQTDTQYF
NA,TRBV7-3,TRBD1,TRBJ2-7,TGTGCCAGCAGCTTAGACAGGGGATTTGGCGAGCAGTACTTC,CASSLDRGFGEQYF
once,TRBV2,TRBD1,TRBJ2-2,TGTGCCAGCAGTGAATCATGGCCGACAGGGAACGACACCGGGGAGCTGTTTTTT,CASSESWPTGNDTGELFF
once,TRBV18,TRBD1,TRBJ2-3,TGTGCCAGCTCACCAGACAGGGGTGCGACAGATACGCAGTATTTT,CASSPDRGATDTQYF
NA,TRBV6-5,TRBD2,TRBJ2-7,TGTGCCAGCATTCCCGGACTAGCGGCCTCCTACGAGCAGTACTTC,CASIPGLAASYEQYF
NA,TRBV2,TRBD1,TRBJ2-7,TGTGCCAGCACCCCCAGGGGGAACGAGCAGTACTTC,CASTPRGNEQYF
NA,TRBV29-1,TRBD2,TRBJ2-1,TGCAGCGTAGAACGGCTAGCGGGAGATTACAATGAGCAGTTCTTC,CSVERLAGDYNEQFF
NA,TRBV10-3,NA,TRBJ1-6,TGTGCCATCGGTACAGGGCAAAATTCACCCCTCCACTTT,CAIGTGQNSPLHF
NA,TRBV28,TRBD1,TRBJ2-5,TGTGCCAGCAGTTTACGTGGGACAGCAATTCAAGAGACCCAGTACTTC,CASSLRGTAIQETQYF
NA,TRBV30,NA,TRBJ2-7,TGTGCCTTGACGGACAGTTACTCCTACGAGCAGTACTTC,CALTDSYSYEQYF
NA,TRBV19,TRBD2,TRBJ2-3,TGTGCCAGTAGCAGCGGGGGTAGCACAGATACGCAGTATTTT,CASSSGGSTDTQYF
NA,TRBV28,NA,TRBJ2-7,TGTGCCAGCAGTTCCACCCGCGTTGGTCCAGGGGAGGGTTACGAGCAGTACTTC,CASSSTRVGPGEGYEQYF
NA,TRBV30,NA,TRBJ2-3,TGTGCCTGGAATTCGGGAGAGCGCACAGATACGCAGTATTTT,CAWNSGERTDTQYF
NA,TRBV11-2,NA,TRBJ1-4,TGTGCCAGCAGCTCCCGGGGGGGGGTCGTTGAAAAACTGTTTTTT,CASSSRGGVVEKLFF
NA,TRBV11-2,NA,TRBJ2-7,TGTGCCAGCAGCCCGGGGGTGGGGATTGACTACGAGCAGTACTTC,CASSPGVGIDYEQYF
NA,TRBV11-1,NA,TRBJ2-2,TGTGCCAGCAGCTTTGGCCGGGGTTATGGAGGCGGGGAGCTGTTTTTT,CASSFGRGYGGGELFF
NA,TRBV7-6,NA,TRBJ2-7,TGTGCCAGCAGCAAAACGTCGTCCGCGGTTTACGAGCAGTACTTC,CASSKTSSAVYEQYF
NA,TRBV7-9,NA,TRBJ1-4,TGTGCCAGCACCGCGGGGGCTAATGAAAAACTGTTTTTT,CASTAGANEKLFF
NA,TRBV3-1/TRBV3-2,NA,TRBJ2-1,TGTGCCAGCAGCCAAGATGGACTGTACAATGAGCAGTTCTTC,CASSQDGLYNEQFF
NA,TRBV3-1/TRBV3-2,TRBD1,TRBJ1-2,TGTGCCAGCAGCCAAGGACTACAGGGGACCTATGGCTACACCTTC,CASSQGLQGTYGYTF
NA,TRBV5-1,NA,TRBJ2-1,TGCGCCAGCAGCCGATTCGGCGGGATTGTCGATGAGCAGTTCTTC,CASSRFGGIVDEQFF
NA,TRBV24-1,NA,TRBJ1-5,TGTGCCACCAGTGATTTTGGTAGGCCCCAGCATTTT,CATSDFGRPQHF
NA,TRBV27,NA,TRBJ1-2,TGTGCCAGCAGTCAGCAGGAAAACTATGGCTACACCTTC,CASSQQENYGYTF
NA,TRBV18,NA,TRBJ2-5,TGTGCCAGCAACGAGGGGGGGAGCCAAGAGACCCAGTACTTC,CASNEGGSQETQYF
NA,TRBV19,NA,TRBJ2-3,TGTGCCAGTAGTCCACGACAGGGCGGGAATACGCAGTATTTT,CASSPRQGGNTQYF
NA,TRBV5-1,TRBD1,TRBJ2-7,TGCGCCAGCAGCCTGCAGGGGACAGCCGAGCAGTACTTC,CASSLQGTAEQYF
NA,TRBV5-6,NA,TRBJ1-1,TGTGCCAGCAGCTTGCCGCACGGGTTGGGCACTGAAGCTTTCTTT,CASSLPHGLGTEAFF
NA,TRBV9,NA,TRBJ1-4,TGTGCCAGCAGCTCGGACAGTGCTAATGAAAAACTGTTTTTT,CASSSDSANEKLFF
few,TRBV27,NA,TRBJ1-1,TGTGCCAGCAGACCAGGGATGAACACTGAAGCTTTCTTT,CASRPGMNTEAFF
NA,TRBV7-2,TRBD2,TRBJ2-7,TGTGCCAGCAGCCTTATAGCGGGAGGGCCTAACGAGCAGTACTTC,CASSLIAGGPNEQYF
NA,TRBV11-2,TRBD2,TRBJ2-1,TGTGCCAGCAAGCTTAGAGGCCTAGCGGGAGTAGGACCCTACAATGAGCAGTTCTTC,CASKLRGLAGVGPYNEQFF
NA,TRBV11-2,TRBD2,TRBJ2-3,TGTGCCAACACCCAACACCGGGGCGGGGGGACAGATACGCAGTATTTT,CANTQHRGGGTDTQYF
NA,TRBV19,TRBD2,TRBJ2-7,TGTGCCAGTAGTATATCCCTAGCGGAGGAGCAGTACTTC,CASSISLAEEQYF
once,TRBV4-1,NA,TRBJ1-1,TGCGCCAGCAGCCAGGCTCACAACACTGAAGCTTTCTTT,CASSQAHNTEAFF
NA,TRBV2,TRBD2,TRBJ2-1,TGTGCCAGCAGAGGTAGCGGGGGGTCCTACAATGAGCAGTTCTTC,CASRGSGGSYNEQFF
NA,TRBV27,NA,TRBJ2-7,TGTGCCAGCAGTTTAACGGTAGGCAGGGCTGACTCTGGTGAGCAGTACTTC,CASSLTVGRADSGEQYF
NA,TRBV3-1/TRBV3-2,NA,TRBJ2-3,TGTGCCAGCAGCCAAGAACCTACCTCCTATTTTACTAGCACAGATACGCAGTATTTT,CASSQEPTSYFTSTDTQYF
NA,TRBV5-1,TRBD1,TRBJ1-1,TGCGCCAGCAGCCCTGGGACAGGGGGCACTGAAGCTTTCTTT,CASSPGTGGTEAFF
NA,TRBV2,TRBD1,TRBJ1-2,TGTGCCAGCAGCCTGGGACAGGACTATGGCTACACCTTC,CASSLGQDYGYTF
few,TRBV12-1,NA,TRBJ2-5,TGTGCCAGCAGCTTTGGACAGAAGCACGGGACCCAGTACTTC,CASSFGQKHGTQYF
few,TRBV6-5,NA,TRBJ1-1,TGTGCCAGCAGGATATGGACAGACCGACAGGCTGAAGCTTTCTTT,CASRIWTDRQAEAFF
NA,TRBV27,TRBD1,TRBJ1-1,TGTGCCAGCAGTCTCTGGGACAGGGCTAATGAAGCTTTCTTT,CASSLWDRANEAFF
few,TRBV28,NA,TRBJ2-6,TGTGCCAGCAGCCCCGGGGTCGCTGGGGCCAACGTCCTGACTTTC,CASSPGVAGANVLTF
NA,TRBV5-1,TRBD2,TRBJ2-7,TGCGCCAGCAGCCCCCGGACTAGCGGGAGGGACCTAACTAAGCAGTACTTC,CASSPRTSGRDLTKQYF
few,TRBV27,TRBD1,TRBJ2-7,TGTGCCAGCACTACCCACGGACAGGGTCCCTACGAGCAGTACTTC,CASTTHGQGPYEQYF
once,TRBV7-3,TRBD2,TRBJ2-1,TGTGCCAGCAGCCAACCGGGACTAGCGGGAAACAATGAGCAGTTCTTC,CASSQPGLAGNNEQFF
NA,TRBV5-8,TRBD1,TRBJ1-5,TGTGCCAGCAGCAAACGACAGGGGGAACGGCCCCAGCATTTT,CASSKRQGERPQHF